This T cell receptor beta chain was sequenced in a study of blood T cell repertoires in COVID-19. Repertoires were generated with immunoSEQ multiplex PCR, while TCRdb's copy carries only in-frame clones and drops some. The sample carries a few hundred thousand clones, roughly nine tenths recorded once. CDR1 and CDR2 from the germline V gene are MNHEY and SVGAGI. The CDR3 is made up of 15 amino acids. V lost 5 bases to trimming and J lost 4 bases; unmatched junction nucleotides: 6. The TCR originated in a man aged 18-30 years who had recovered from COVID-19. The sequenced material came from peripheral blood. This rearrangement joins TRBV6-5 to TRBJ1-3, with 9 bases matching TRBD1. CDR3 sequence (DNA): TGTGCCAGCAGTACACAGGGGGCGAACGGAAACACCATATATTTT. Translating it yields CASSTQGANGNTIYF.